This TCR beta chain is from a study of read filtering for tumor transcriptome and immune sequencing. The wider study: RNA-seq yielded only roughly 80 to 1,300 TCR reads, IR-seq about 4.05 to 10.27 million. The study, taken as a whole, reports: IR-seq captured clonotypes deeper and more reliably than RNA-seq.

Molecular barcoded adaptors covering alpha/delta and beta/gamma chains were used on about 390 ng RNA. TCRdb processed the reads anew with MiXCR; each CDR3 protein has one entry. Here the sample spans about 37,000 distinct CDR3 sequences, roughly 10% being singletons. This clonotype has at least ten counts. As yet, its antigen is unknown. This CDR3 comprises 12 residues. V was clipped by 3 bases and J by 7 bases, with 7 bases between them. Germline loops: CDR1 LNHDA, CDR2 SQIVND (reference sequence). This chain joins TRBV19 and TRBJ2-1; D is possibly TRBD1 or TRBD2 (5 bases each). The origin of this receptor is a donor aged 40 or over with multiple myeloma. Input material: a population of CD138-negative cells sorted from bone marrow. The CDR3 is CASSIWGNEQFF. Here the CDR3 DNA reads TGTGCCAGTAGTATTTGGGGGAATGAGCAGTTCTTC.